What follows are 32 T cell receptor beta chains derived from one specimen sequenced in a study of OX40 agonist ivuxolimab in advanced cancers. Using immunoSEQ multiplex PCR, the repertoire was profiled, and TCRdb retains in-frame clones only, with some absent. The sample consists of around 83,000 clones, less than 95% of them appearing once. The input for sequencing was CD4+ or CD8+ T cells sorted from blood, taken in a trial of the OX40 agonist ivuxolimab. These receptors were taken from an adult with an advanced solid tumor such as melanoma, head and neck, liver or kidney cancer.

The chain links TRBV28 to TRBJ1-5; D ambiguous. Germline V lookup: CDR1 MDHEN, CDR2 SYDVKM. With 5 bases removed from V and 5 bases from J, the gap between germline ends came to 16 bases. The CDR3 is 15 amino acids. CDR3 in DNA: TGTGCCAGCAGTCAGACGGCCTCTGGATATCAGCCCCAGCATTTT. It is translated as CASSQTASGYQPQHF.

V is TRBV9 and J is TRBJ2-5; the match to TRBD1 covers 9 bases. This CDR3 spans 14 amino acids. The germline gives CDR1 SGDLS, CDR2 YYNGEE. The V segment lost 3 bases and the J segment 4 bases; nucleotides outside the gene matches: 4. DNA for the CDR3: TGTGCCAGCAGCGAAAGACAGGGGGGAGAGACCCAGTACTTC. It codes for CASSERQGGETQYF.

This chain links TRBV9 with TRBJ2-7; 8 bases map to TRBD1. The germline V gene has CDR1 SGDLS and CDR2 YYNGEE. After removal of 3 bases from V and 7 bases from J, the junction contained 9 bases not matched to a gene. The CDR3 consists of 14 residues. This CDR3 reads CASSAGQGSGEQYF. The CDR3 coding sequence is TGTGCCAGCAGCGCCGGACAGGGAAGTGGAGAGCAGTACTTC. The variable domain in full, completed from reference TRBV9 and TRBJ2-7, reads DSGVTQTPKHLITATGQRVTLRCSPRSGDLSVYWYQQSLDQGLQFLIQYYNGEERAKGNILERFSAQQFPDLHSELNLSSLELGDSALYFCASSAGQGSGEQYFGPGTRLTVT.

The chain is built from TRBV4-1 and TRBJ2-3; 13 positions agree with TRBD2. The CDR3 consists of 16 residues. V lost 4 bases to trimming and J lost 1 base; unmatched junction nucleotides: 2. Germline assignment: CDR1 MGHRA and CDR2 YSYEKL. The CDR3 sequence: CASSRGTSGGTDTQYF. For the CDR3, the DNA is TGCGCCAGCAGCCGGGGGACTAGCGGGGGCACAGATACGCAGTATTTT.

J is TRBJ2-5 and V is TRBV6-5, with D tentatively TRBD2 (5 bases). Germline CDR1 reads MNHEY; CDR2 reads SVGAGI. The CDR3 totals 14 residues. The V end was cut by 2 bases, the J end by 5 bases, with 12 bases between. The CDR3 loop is CASSYTTGIETQYF. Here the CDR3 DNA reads TGTGCCAGCAGTTACACTACGGGGATCGAGACCCAGTACTTC.

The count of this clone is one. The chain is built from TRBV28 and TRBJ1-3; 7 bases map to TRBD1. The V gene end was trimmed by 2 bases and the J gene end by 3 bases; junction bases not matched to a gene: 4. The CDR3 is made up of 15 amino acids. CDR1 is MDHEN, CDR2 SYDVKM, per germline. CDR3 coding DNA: TGTGCCAGCAGTTTAGGAGGGGGCTTTGGAAACACCATATATTTT. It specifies CASSLGGGFGNTIYF.

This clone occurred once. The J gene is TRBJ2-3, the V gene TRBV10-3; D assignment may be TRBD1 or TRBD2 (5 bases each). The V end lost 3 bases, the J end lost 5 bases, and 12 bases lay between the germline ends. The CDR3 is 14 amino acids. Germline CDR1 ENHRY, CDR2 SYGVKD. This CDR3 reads CAISEPRGGDTQYF. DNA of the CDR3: TGTGCCATCAGTGAACCACGGGGCGGAGATACGCAGTATTTT.

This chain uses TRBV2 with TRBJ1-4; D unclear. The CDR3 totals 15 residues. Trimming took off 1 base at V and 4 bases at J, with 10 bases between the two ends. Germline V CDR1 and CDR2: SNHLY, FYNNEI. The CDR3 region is CASSEVWAVNEKLFF. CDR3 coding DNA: TGTGCCAGCAGTGAAGTTTGGGCAGTTAATGAAAAACTGTTTTTT.

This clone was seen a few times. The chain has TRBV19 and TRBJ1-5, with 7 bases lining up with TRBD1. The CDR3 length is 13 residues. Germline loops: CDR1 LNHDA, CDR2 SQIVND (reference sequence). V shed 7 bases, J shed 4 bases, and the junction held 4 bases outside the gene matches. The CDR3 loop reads CASTDRENQPQHF. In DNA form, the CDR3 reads TGTGCCAGTACCGACAGGGAAAATCAGCCCCAGCATTTT.

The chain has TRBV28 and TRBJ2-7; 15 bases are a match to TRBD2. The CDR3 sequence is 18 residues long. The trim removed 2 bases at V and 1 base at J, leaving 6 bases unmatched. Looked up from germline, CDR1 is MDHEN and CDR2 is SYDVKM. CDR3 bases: TGTGCCAGCAGTTTAATAGGACTAGCGGGAGGGAAGTCCTACGAGCAGTACTTC. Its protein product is CASSLIGLAGGKSYEQYF.

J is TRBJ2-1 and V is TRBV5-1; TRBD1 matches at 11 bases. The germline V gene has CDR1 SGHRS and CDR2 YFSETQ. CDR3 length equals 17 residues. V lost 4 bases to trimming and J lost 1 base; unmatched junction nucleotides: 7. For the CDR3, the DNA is TGCGCCAGCAGCACCGGACAGGGGGCGACGTCCTACAATGAGCAGTTCTTC. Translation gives CASSTGQGATSYNEQFF.

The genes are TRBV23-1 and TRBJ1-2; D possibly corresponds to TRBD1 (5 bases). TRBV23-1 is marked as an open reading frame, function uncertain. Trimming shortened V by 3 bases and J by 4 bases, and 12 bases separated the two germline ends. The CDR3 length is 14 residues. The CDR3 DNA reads TGCGCCAGCAGTCAGGGGGAGGCTAGCTATGGCTACACCTTC. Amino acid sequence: CASSQGEASYGYTF.

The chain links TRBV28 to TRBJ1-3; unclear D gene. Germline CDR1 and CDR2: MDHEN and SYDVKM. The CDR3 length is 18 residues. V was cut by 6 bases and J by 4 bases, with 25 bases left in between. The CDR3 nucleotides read TGTGCCAGCAGGGCCCCTTTTGGGCAGGCCAGTCCGGGAAACACCATATATTTT. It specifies CASRAPFGQASPGNTIYF.

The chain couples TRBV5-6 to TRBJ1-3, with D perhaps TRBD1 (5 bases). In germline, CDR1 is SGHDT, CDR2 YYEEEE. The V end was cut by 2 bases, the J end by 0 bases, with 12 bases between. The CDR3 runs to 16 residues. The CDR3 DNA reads TGTGCCAGCAGCTTCGGGACGGCGAGCTCTGGAAACACCATATATTTT. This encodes CASSFGTASSGNTIYF.

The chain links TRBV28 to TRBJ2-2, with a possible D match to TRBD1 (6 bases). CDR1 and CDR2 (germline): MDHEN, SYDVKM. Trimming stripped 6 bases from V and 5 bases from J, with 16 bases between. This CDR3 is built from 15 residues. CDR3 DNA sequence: TGTGCCAGCAGGGCTTCTGGGCAGGGGACCGGGGAGCTGTTTTTT. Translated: CASRASGQGTGELFF.

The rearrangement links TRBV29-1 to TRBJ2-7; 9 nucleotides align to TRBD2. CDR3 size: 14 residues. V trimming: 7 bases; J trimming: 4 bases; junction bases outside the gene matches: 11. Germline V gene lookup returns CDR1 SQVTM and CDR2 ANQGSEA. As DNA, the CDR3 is TGCAGCGCGGGGCTTAGCGGGGGATTTTACGAGCAGTACTTC. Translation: CSAGLSGGFYEQYF.

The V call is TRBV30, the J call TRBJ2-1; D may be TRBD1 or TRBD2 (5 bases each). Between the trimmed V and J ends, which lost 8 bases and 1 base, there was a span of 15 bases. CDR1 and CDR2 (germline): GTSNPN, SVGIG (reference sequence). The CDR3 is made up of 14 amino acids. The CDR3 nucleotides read TGTGCCGGGACCCCGGGCTTATCCTACAATGAGCAGTTCTTC. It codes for CAGTPGLSYNEQFF.

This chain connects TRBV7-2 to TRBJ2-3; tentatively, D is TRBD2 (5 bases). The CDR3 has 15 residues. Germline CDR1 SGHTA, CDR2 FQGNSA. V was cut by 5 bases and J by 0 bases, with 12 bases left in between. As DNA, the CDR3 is TGTGCCAGCAGCCAACTAGTAACTAGCACAGATACGCAGTATTTT. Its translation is CASSQLVTSTDTQYF.

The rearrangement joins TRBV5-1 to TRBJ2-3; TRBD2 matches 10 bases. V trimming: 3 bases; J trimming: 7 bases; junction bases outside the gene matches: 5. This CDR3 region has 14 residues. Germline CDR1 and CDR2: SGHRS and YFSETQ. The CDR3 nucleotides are TGCGCCAGCAGCTCCCCTAGCGGGAGTTATACGCAGTATTTT. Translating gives CASSSPSGSYTQYF. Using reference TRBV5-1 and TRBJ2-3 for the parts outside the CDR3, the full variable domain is KAGVTQTPRYLIKTRGQQVTLSCSPISGHRSVSWYQQTPGQGLQFLFEYFSETQRNKGNFPGRFSGRQFSNSRSEMNVSTLELGDSALYLCASSSPSGSYTQYFGPGTRLTVL.

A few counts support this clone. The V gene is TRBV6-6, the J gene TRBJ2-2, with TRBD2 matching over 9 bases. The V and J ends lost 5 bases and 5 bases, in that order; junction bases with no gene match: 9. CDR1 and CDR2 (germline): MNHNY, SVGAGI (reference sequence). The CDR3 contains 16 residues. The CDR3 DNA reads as TGTGCCAGCAGTAGGGACCGGAGCGGGAGGACCGGGGAGCTGTTTTTT. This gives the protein CASSRDRSGRTGELFF.

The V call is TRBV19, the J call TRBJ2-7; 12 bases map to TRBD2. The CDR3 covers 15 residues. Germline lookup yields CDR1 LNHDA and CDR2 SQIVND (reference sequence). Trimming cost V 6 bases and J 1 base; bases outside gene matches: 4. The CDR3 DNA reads TGTGCCAGTAGACCACTAGCGGGAGGATCCTACGAGCAGTACTTC. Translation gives CASRPLAGGSYEQYF.

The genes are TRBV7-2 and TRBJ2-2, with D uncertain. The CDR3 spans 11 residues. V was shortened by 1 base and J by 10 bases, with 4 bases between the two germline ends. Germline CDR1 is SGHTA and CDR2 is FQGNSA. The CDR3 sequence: CASSLVSELFF. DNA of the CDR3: TGTGCCAGCAGCTTAGTTTCGGAGCTGTTTTTT.

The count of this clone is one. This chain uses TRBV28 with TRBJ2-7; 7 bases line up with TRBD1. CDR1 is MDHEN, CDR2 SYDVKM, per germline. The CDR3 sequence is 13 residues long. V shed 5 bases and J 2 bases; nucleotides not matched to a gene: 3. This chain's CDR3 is CASSGGQTYEQYF. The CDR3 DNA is TGTGCCAGCAGTGGGGGACAGACCTACGAGCAGTACTTC.

CDR3 loop: CASVRGEAHEQYF. The CDR3 region has the DNA TGTGCCAGCGTAAGGGGTGAAGCCCACGAGCAGTACTTC. The chain has TRBV6-5 and TRBJ2-7; possible D gene TRBD1, 5 bases. The CDR3 is 13 amino acids. CDR1 MNHEY and CDR2 SVGAGI come from the germline V gene. V gave up 8 bases and J gave up 5 bases, with 16 bases separating them.

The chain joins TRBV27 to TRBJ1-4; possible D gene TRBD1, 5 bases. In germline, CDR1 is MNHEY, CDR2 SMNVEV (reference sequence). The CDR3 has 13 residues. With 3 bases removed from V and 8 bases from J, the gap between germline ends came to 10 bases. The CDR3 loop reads CASSLRGHEKLFF. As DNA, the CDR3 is TGTGCCAGCAGTTTGAGGGGCCACGAAAAACTGTTTTTT.

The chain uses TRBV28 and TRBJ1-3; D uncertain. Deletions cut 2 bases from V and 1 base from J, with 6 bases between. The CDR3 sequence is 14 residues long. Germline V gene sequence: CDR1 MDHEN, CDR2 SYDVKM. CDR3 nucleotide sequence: TGTGCCAGCAGTTTAGGCCGGTCTGGAAACACCATATATTTT. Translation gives CASSLGRSGNTIYF.

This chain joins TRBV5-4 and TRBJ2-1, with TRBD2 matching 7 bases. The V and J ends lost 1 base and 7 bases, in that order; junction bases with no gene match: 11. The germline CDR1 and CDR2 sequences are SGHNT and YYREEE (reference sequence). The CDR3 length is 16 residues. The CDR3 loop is CASSLKAGVSKNEQFF. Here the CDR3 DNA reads TGTGCCAGCAGCTTGAAGGCGGGAGTGAGTAAAAATGAGCAGTTCTTC.

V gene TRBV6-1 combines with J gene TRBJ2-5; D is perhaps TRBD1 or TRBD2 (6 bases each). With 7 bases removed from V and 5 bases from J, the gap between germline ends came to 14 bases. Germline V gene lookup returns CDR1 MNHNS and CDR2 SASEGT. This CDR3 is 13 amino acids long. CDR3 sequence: CASTGGSTETQYF. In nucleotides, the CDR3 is TGTGCCAGCACCGGGGGCTCTACCGAGACCCAGTACTTC.

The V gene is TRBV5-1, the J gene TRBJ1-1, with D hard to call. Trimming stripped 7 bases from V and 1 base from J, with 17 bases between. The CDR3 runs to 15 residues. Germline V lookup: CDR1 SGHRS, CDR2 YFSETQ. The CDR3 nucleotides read TGCGCCAGCCGAAACCCCGTCTCTTCGAACACTGAAGCTTTCTTT. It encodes CASRNPVSSNTEAFF.

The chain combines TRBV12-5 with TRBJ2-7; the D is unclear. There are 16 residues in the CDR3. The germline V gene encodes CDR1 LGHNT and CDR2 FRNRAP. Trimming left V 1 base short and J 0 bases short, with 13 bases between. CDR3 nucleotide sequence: TGTGCTAGTGGTTTGGACCCCGTCAGTCCCTCCTACGAGCAGTACTTC. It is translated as CASGLDPVSPSYEQYF. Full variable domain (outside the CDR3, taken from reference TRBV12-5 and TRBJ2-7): DARVTQTPRHKVTEMGQEVTMRCQPILGHNTVFWYRQTMMQGLELLAYFRNRAPLDDSGMPKDRFSAEMPDATLATLKIQPSEPRDSAVYFCASGLDPVSPSYEQYFGPGTRLTVT.

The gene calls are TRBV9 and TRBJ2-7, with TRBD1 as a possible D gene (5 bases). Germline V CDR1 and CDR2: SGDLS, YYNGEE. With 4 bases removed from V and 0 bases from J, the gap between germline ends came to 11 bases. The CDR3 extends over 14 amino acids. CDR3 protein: CASSPRQNSYEQYF. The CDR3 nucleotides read TGTGCCAGCAGCCCTAGACAGAACTCCTACGAGCAGTACTTC.

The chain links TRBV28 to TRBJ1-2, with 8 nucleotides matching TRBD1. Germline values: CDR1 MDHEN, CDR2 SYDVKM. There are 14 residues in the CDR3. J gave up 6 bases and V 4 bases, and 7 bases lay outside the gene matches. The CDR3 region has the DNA TGTGCCAGCAGTTCCGGACAGGGTATCCATGGCTACACCTTC. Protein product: CASSSGQGIHGYTF.